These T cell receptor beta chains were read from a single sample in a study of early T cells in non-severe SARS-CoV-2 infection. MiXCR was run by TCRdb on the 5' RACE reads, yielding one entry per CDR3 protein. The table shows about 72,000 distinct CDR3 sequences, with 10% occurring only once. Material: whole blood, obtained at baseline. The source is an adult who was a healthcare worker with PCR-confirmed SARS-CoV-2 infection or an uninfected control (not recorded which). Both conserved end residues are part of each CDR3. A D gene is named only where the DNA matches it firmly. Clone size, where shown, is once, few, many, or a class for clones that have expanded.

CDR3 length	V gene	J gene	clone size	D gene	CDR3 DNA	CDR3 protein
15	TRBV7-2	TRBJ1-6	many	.	TGTGCCAGCAGCATAGGGGGGACTGCCAATTCACCCCTCCACTTT	CASSIGGTANSPLHF
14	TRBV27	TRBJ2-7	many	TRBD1	TGTGCCAGCAGCCATGGGACAGGGGGGTACGAGCAGTACTTC	CASSHGTGGYEQYF
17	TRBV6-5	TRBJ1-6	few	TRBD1	TGTGCCAGCAGTTACGGAGGGACAGGGACCGAAGGTTCACCCCTCCACTTT	CASSYGGTGTEGSPLHF
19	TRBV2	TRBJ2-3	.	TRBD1	TGTGCCAGCAGATGGACAGGGGCACTTGGATTATCTAGCACAGATACGCAGTATTTT	CASRWTGALGLSSTDTQYF
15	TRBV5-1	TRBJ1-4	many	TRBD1	TGCGCCAGCAGCTTAGGGACAGGGCTTCGTGAAAAACTGTTTTTT	CASSLGTGLREKLFF
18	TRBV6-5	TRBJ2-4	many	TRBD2	TGTGCCAGCAGTTACCCCTGGGGGGGGACGAAGGCCAAAAACATTCAGTACTTC	CASSYPWGGTKAKNIQYF
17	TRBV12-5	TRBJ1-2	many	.	TGTGCTAGTGGTTTGTCACCCGCCGCGGGGACTAACTATGGCTACACCTTC	CASGLSPAAGTNYGYTF
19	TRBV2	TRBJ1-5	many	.	TGTGCCAGCAGTTCCGAACTTTCACCCGGAATTTATAGCAATCAGCCCCAGCATTTT	CASSSELSPGIYSNQPQHF
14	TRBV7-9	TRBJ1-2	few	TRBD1	TGTGCCAGCAGTTACGGGACAGGGAACTATGGCTACACCTTC	CASSYGTGNYGYTF
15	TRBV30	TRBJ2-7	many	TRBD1	TGTGCCTGGAGTGTACCCCGGACAGGGGGGGGTGAGCAGTACTTC	CAWSVPRTGGGEQYF
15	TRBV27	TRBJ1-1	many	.	TGTGCCAGCAGTCGCCAAAAAGGGGCGAACACTGAAGCTTTCTTT	CASSRQKGANTEAFF
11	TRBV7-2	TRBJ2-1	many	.	TGTGCCAGCAGCTTAGGAGGTGAGCAGTTCTTC	CASSLGGEQFF
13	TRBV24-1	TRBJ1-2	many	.	TGTGCCACCAGTCCAAACTCTAACTATGGCTACACCTTC	CATSPNSNYGYTF
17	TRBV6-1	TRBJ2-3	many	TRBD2	TGTGCCAGCAGTGAATCTAGCGGGGGGTCGGGCACAGATACGCAGTATTTT	CASSESSGGSGTDTQYF
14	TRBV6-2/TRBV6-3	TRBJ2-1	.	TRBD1	TGTGCCACCAATACAGGGGGCTCCTACAATGAGCAGTTCTTC	CATNTGGSYNEQFF
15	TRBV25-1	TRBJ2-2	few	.	TGTGCCAGCAGTGAGTCCTTTGGACCGGCCGGGGAGCTGTTTTTT	CASSESFGPAGELFF
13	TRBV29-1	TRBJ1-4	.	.	TGCAGCCTCCGGGAACAGGGAGGGGAAAAACTGTTTTTT	CSLREQGGEKLFF
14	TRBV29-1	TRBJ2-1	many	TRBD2	TGCAGCGTTCGAGCGGGGGGGGGCAGGAATGAGCAGTTCTTC	CSVRAGGGRNEQFF
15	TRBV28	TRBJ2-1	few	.	TGTGCCAGCAGTTTCGCCGTAGAGACCTACAATGAGCAGTTCTTC	CASSFAVETYNEQFF
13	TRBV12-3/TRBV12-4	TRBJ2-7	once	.	TGTGCCAGCAGTTTAAACGGCGGCTACGAGCAGTACTTC	CASSLNGGYEQYF
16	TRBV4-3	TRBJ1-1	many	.	TGCGCCAGCAGCCAAGAGAGGGACTACTCGAACACTGAAGCTTTCTTT	CASSQERDYSNTEAFF
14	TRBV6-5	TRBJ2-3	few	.	TGTGCCAGCAGCCGAGCCGAGGCCGGAGATACGCAGTATTTT	CASSRAEAGDTQYF
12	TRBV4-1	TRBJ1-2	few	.	TGCGCCAGCAGCCAAGGGACCTCAAGCTACACCTTC	CASSQGTSSYTF
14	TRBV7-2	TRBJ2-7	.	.	TGTGCCAGCAGCTTAGGTTCCAGACCCTACGAGCAGTACTTC	CASSLGSRPYEQYF
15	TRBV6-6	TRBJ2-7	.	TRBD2	TGTGCCAGCAGTGGACTAGCGGGGAGCTCCTACGAGCAGTACTTC	CASSGLAGSSYEQYF
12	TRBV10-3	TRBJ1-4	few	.	TGTGCCATCAGTGAGAGAGGAGAAAAACTGTTTTTT	CAISERGEKLFF
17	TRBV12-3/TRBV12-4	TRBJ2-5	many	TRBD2	TGTGCCAGCAGTTTGCTAGCGGGGGGGCCCGGCTCCGAGACCCAGTACTTC	CASSLLAGGPGSETQYF
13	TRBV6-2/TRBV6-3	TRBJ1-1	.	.	TGTGCCAGCAGTTTCACGACCAACACTGAAGCTTTCTTT	CASSFTTNTEAFF
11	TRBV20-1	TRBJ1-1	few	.	TGCAGTGCTAGACAGTACACTGAAGCTTTCTTT	CSARQYTEAFF
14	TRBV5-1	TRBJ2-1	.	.	TGCGCCAGCAGCCCAAGGACAGCTAGAGATGAGCAGTTCTTC	CASSPRTARDEQFF
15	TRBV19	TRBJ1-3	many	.	TGTGCCAGTAGTGTGAACGACGGAATTGGAAACACCATATATTTT	CASSVNDGIGNTIYF
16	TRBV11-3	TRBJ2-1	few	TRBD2	TGTGCCAGCAGCGGCCCCGTGGCGGGGGTCTTTCATGAGCAGTTCTTC	CASSGPVAGVFHEQFF
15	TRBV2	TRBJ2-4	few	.	TGTGCCAGCAGTGAGATCGGGTCCCCCAAAAACATTCAGTACTTC	CASSEIGSPKNIQYF
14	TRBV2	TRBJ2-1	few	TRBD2	TGTGCCAGCAGTTACGGGGGGGCCAGAAATGAGCAGTTCTTC	CASSYGGARNEQFF
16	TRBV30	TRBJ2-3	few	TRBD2	TGTGCCTCGTGGCCTAAATACAGCGGGGGGACAGATACGCAGTATTTT	CASWPKYSGGTDTQYF
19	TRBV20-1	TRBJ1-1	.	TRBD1	TGCAGTGCTCCCCCCGCAGGTAGGGGACAGGTAGGGGTGGTCACTGAAGCTTTCTTT	CSAPPAGRGQVGVVTEAFF
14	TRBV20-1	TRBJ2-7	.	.	TGCAGTGCTAGAGACCCGAGACGTGCCTCCGAGCAGTACTTC	CSARDPRRASEQYF
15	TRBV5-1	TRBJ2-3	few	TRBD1	TGCGCCAGCAGCCTACAGGGGCACAGCACAGATACGCAGTATTTT	CASSLQGHSTDTQYF
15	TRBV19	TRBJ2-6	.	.	TGTGCCAGTAGTATGCCAACCTCTGGGGCCAACGTCCTGACTTTC	CASSMPTSGANVLTF
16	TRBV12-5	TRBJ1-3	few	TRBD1	TGTGCTAGCCATACAGGGGGTCGAAAAACTGGAAACACCATATATTTT	CASHTGGRKTGNTIYF
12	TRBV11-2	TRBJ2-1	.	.	TGTGCCAGCAGCCTCAGGGGAGATGAGCAGTTCTTC	CASSLRGDEQFF
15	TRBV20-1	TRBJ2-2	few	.	TGCAGTGCTAGTGAGGGGCCGGCGGACACCGGGGAGCTGTTTTTT	CSASEGPADTGELFF
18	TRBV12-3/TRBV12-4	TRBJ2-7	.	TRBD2	TGTGCCAGCAGTTTAGATTCTAGCGGGTCGTCAGCGGGTTACGAGCAGTACTTC	CASSLDSSGSSAGYEQYF
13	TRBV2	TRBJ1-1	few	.	TGTGCCGTCCAGATAGAGAGGAACACTGAAGCTTTCTTT	CAVQIERNTEAFF
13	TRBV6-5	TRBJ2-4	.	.	TGTGCCAGCAGTTACTCGGACAGAAACATTCAGTACTTC	CASSYSDRNIQYF
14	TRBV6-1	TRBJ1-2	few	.	TGTGCCAGCGCGGTTGGAGGGATGGACTATGGCTACACCTTC	CASAVGGMDYGYTF
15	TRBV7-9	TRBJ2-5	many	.	TGTGCCAGCAGCTTGTGGTCGGGGGGCCAGGAGACCCAGTACTTC	CASSLWSGGQETQYF
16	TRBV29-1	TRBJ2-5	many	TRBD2	TGCAGCGTCACCTCGGCTAGCGGGGGGGACCAAGAGACCCAGTACTTC	CSVTSASGGDQETQYF
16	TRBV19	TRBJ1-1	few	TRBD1	TGTGCCAGTAGTATGGCCCATGGGACAGGGACTACTGAAGCTTTCTTT	CASSMAHGTGTTEAFF
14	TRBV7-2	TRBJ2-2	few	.	TGTGCCAGCAGGTTATTAGGGGAGACCGGGGAGCTGTTTTTT	CASRLLGETGELFF
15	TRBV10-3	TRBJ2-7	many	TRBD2	TGTGCCATCAGTGCCTGGACTAGCGGGGGTGACGAGCAGTACTTC	CAISAWTSGGDEQYF